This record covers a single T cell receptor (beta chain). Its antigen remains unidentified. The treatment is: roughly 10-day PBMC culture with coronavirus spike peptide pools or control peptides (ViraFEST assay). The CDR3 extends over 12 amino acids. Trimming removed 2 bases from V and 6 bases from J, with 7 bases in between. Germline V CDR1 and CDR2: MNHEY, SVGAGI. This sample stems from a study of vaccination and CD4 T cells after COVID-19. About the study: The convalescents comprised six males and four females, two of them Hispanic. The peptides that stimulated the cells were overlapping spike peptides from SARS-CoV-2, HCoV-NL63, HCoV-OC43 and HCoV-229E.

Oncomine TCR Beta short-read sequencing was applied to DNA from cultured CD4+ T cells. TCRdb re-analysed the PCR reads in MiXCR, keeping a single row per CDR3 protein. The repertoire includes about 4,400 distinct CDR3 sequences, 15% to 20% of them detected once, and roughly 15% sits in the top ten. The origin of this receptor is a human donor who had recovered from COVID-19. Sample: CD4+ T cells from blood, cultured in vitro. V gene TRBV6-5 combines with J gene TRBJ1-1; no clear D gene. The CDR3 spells CASSYAGSEAFF. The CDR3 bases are TGTGCCAGCAGTTACGCTGGCTCTGAAGCTTTCTTT.